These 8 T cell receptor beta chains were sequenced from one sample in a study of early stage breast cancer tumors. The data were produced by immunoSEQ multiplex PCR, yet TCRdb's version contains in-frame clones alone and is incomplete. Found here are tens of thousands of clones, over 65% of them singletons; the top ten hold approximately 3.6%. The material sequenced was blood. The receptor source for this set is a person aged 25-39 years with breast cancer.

The CDR3, as DNA: TGTGCCAGCAGCCGGGGGGGGCCTGTAGATGAGCAGTTCTTC. This translates into CASSRGGPVDEQFF. The chain couples TRBV7-9 to TRBJ2-1; 8 bases fit TRBD2. Germline V gives CDR1 SEHNR, CDR2 FQNEAQ (reference sequence). J was trimmed by 8 bases and V by 5 bases; bases with no gene match: 8. The CDR3 loop spans 14 amino acids.

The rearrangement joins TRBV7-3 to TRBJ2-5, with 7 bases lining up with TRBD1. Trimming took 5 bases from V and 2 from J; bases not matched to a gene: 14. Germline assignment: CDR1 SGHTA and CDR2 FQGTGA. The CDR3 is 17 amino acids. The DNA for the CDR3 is TGTGCCAGCAGCCAGCCAGCTCGGACAGGCCGACAAGAGACCCAGTACTTC. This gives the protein CASSQPARTGRQETQYF.

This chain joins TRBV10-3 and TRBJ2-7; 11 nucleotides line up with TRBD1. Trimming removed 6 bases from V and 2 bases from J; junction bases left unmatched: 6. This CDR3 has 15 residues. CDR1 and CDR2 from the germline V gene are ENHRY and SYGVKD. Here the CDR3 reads CAISPQGQGAYEQYF. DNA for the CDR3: TGTGCCATCAGCCCCCAGGGACAGGGGGCCTACGAGCAGTACTTC.

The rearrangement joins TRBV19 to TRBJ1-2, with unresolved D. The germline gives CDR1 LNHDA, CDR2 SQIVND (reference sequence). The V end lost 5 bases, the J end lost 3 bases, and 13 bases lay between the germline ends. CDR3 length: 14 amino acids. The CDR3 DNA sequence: TGTGCCAGTAGTCCTCAAGGCTCCGACTATGGCTACACCTTC. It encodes CASSPQGSDYGYTF.

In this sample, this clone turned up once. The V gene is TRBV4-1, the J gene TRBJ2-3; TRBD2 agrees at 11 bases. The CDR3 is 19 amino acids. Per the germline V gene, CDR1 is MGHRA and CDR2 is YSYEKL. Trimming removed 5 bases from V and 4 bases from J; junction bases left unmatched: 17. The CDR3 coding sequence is TGCGCCAGCAGCTGGCAAGGGGGTTTGGGACTAGCGGACCCAGATACGCAGTATTTT. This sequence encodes CASSWQGGLGLADPDTQYF.

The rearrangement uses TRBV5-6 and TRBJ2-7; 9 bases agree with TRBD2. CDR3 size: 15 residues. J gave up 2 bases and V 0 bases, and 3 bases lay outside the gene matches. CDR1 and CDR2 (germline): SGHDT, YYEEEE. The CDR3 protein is CASSLGLAVPYEQYF. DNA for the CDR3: TGTGCCAGCAGCTTGGGACTAGCGGTCCCCTACGAGCAGTACTTC.

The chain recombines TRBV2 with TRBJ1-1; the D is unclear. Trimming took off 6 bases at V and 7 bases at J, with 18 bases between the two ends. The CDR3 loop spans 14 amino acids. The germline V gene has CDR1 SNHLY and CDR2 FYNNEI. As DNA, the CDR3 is TGTGCCAGCAGCTTCAGGCGGGGTGTAGGTGAAGCTTTCTTT. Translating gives CASSFRRGVGEAFF. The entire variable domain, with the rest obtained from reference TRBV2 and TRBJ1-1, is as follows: EPEVTQTPSHQVTQMGQEVILRCVPISNHLYFYWYRQILGQKVEFLVSFYNNEISEKSEIFDDQFSVERPDGSNFTLKIRSTKLEDSAMYFCASSFRRGVGEAFFGQGTRLTVV.

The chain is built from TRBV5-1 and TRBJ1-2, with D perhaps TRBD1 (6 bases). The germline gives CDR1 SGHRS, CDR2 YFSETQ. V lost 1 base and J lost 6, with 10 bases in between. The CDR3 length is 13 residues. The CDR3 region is CASSLRGYDGYTF. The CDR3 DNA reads TGCGCCAGCAGCTTGAGGGGGTACGATGGCTACACCTTC.